The rows below give T cell receptor beta chains drawn from one sample of a study of T-cell memory formation after mild COVID-19. TCRdb passed the 5' RACE reads through MiXCR, listing each CDR3 protein once. Altogether around 400,000 distinct CDR3 sequences are present, approximately 24% being singletons, with the ten largest covering around 8.7%. Sequencing used PBMCs or a T cell subset sorted from them (not recorded which). The source of these receptors is an adult woman who had mild COVID-19 (a few samples of this study predate the infection). Cell type and time point are not known. Both conserved end residues are part of each CDR3. D genes are given only for firm matches. Clone size is stated in some rows and not others, as once, few, many or a class when expanded.

TRBJ2-3,few,15,TRBV7-8,.,TGTGCCAGCAGCTTATGGGGGTCGGTATCGGATACGCAGTATTTT,CASSLWGSVSDTQYF
TRBJ2-4,few,20,TRBV6-2/TRBV6-3,.,TGTGCCAGCAGTTACTCGATGTCTGGATCCTGGGGGCTAGCCAAAAACATTCAGTACTTC,CASSYSMSGSWGLAKNIQYF
TRBJ1-1,few,15,TRBV7-9,TRBD1,TGTGCCAGCAGCTCCGGACAGGGAGGGGACACTGAAGCTTTCTTT,CASSSGQGGDTEAFF
TRBJ2-7,.,14,TRBV5-1,.,TGCGCCAGCAGCGCAAACCCGAGCTCCTACGAGCAGTACTTC,CASSANPSSYEQYF
TRBJ2-5,few,16,TRBV5-1,TRBD1,TGCGCCAGCAGTCAAACGCCCACAGGGGGCCAGGAGACCCAGTACTTC,CASSQTPTGGQETQYF
TRBJ2-7,few,17,TRBV12-3/TRBV12-4,.,TGTGCCAGCAGTTTAGCGATCGGGCAGAGACAACATTACGAGCAGTACTTC,CASSLAIGQRQHYEQYF
TRBJ2-2,few,15,TRBV24-1,.,TGTGCCACCAGTGAGGGACTGACGAACACCGGGGAGCTGTTTTTT,CATSEGLTNTGELFF
TRBJ2-4,.,13,TRBV2,.,TGTGCCAGCAGAGTCGGAACGGAAAACATTCAGTACTTC,CASRVGTENIQYF
TRBJ2-3,.,14,TRBV29-1,.,TGCAGCGTTCGCGGCCGAGGGGCAACAGATACGCAGTATTTT,CSVRGRGATDTQYF
TRBJ1-1,.,14,TRBV19,.,TGTGCCAGTAGTATTGGGACACCTGGCACTGAAGCTTTCTTT,CASSIGTPGTEAFF
TRBJ2-7,few,17,TRBV30,TRBD2,TGTGCCTGGGCCGGGACTAGCGGGAGTACGGGAGCCTACGAGCAGTACTTC,CAWAGTSGSTGAYEQYF
TRBJ1-2,few,16,TRBV12-3/TRBV12-4,.,TGTGCCAGCAGTTTATCGGCGGGACGGATAGACTATGGCTACACCTTC,CASSLSAGRIDYGYTF
TRBJ1-2,.,16,TRBV7-9,TRBD1,TGTGCCAGCAGCTTAGTGTCTCTGGACAGGAACTATGGCTACACCTTC,CASSLVSLDRNYGYTF
TRBJ2-1,.,14,TRBV25-1,TRBD1,TGTGCCAGCCCGCGGGGACAGGGGGACAATGAGCAGTTCTTC,CASPRGQGDNEQFF
TRBJ2-7,.,16,TRBV5-1,TRBD2,TGCGCCAGCAGCTTCGGACTAGCGGAAACACACTACGAGCAGTACTTC,CASSFGLAETHYEQYF
TRBJ1-1,.,16,TRBV5-1,TRBD1,TGCGCCAGCAGCCCCCAGACAGGGGCGTTGAACACTGAAGCTTTCTTT,CASSPQTGALNTEAFF